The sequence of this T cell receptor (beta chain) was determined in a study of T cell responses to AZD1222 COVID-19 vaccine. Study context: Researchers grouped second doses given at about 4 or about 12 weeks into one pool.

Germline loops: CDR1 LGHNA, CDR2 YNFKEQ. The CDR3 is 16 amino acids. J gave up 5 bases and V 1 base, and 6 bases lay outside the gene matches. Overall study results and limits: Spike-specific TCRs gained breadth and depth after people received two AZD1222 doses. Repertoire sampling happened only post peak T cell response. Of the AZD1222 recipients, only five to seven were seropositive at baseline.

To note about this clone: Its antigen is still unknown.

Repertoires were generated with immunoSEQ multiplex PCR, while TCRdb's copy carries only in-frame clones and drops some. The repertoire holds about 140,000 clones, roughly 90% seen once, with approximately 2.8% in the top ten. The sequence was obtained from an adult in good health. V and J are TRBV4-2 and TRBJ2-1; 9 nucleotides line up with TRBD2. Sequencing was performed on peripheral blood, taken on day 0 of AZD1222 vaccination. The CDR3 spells CASSQGQIAGDNEQFF. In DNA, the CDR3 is TGTGCCAGCAGCCAAGGCCAGATAGCGGGGGACAATGAGCAGTTCTTC.